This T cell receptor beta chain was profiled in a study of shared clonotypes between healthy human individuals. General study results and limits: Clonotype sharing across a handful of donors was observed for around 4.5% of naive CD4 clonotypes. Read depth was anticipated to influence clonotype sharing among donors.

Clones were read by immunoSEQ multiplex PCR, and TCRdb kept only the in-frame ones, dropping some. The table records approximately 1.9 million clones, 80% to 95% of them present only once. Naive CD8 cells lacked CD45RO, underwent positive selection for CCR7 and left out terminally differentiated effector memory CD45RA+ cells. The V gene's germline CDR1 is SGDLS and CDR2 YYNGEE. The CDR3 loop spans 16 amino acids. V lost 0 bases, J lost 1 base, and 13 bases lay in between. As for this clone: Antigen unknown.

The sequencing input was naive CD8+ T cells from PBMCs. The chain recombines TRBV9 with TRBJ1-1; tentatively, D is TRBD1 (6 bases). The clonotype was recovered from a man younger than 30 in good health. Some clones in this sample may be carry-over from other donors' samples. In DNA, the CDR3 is TGTGCCAGCAGCGTAGGAGGGACACAACAGAACACTGAAGCTTTCTTT. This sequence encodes CASSVGGTQQNTEAFF.